This T cell receptor (beta chain) was recovered during a study of identifying expanded T cells in peripheral blood (dated by TCRdb to between 2018 and 2021). About the study as a whole: Technical replicates were generated by sequencing separate aliquots of the same genomic DNA pool, with four replicates compared pairwise.

TCRbeta CDR3 regions were profiled with the immunoSEQ Assay using bias-controlled multiplex PCR amplification of genomic DNA. As for how the authors treated the data: To quantify the absolute abundance of each unique TCRbeta CDR3 region, the sequences were collapsed and filtered. Two models were used to test differential abundance: a binomial model (Fisher-equivalent) and a beta-binomial model that adds time-dependent variance fitted from healthy donors. Clones with fewer than 5 combined templates were removed, and differential abundance was called for clones with a Benjamini-Hochberg FDR below 0.01. The form v = (b*log(k)+a)^2 was used to model beta-binomial variance as a function of total template count across the two samples. TCRdb holds this immuneACCESS table with in-frame rearrangements only. Some clones are missing; in checked studies, unresolved V genes explain under half, and the rest has no known cause. The DNA was the basis for D and trimming; V, J and clone size are from that table. A total of just under 65,000 clones appear in this sample, about 90% of them only once. Just over 4.5% of the sample comes from the top ten.

What the study reported, not specific to this receptor: The authors expected that over much longer intervals, such as months to years, biological variance in healthy repertoires might increase even further. In all healthy donors, the variance in clone template counts between samples taken roughly two weeks apart rose significantly as total template count increased. The binomial model flagged 0.9 to 1.5 differentially abundant clones between technical replicates, compared with about 16 over two weeks and 19 to 20 over roughly 4 weeks. The beta-binomial model significantly reduced the number of clones called differentially abundant and the false-positive rate across all healthy-donor time intervals.

During the collection period, no immune events, such as infections, were documented for the healthy donors. Blood repertoires from healthy donors were used as a training cohort for calibrating time-dependent variance in a beta-binomial model of differential abundance of T-cell clones. There were around ten healthy donors in the training cohort, of whom 3 were female and 7 were male. An age range of about 29 to 65 years, with an average of 43 years, was recorded for the donors. Whole blood, obtained from a commercial supplier, was collected from each healthy donor at three time points spaced approximately 13 days apart. Genomic DNA was extracted from unsorted whole blood for immunosequencing. Taken from the germline V gene, the CDR1 and CDR2 loops are SGDLS and YYNGEE. The CDR3 starts with the cysteine, ends with the phenylalanine, and has 15 residues. The entry retains the CDR3 DNA only, 45 bases that are in frame from base 1. V is reduced by 3 bases and J by 0 bases, leaving a spacing of 11 bases between them.

As to this clone: No antigen is known for it. No clone much larger than this one lies a single base away; base qualities are absent.

The sequencing input was blood. Rearrangement joined TRBV9 to TRBJ2-3; the D region is possibly TRBD1 or TRBD2, each matching across 5 bases. This clonotype was sampled from a person aged 18 to 75 in good health. The DNA sequence is TGTGCCAGCAGCGCTAGGGACCTGAGCACAGATACGCAGTATTTT. It is translated as CASSARDLSTDTQYF.